These T cell receptor beta chains were read from a single sample in a study of CD4 T cells in relation to SARS-CoV-2 and coronaviruses. Sequenced by immunoSEQ multiplex PCR; TCRdb stores in-frame clones only, minus some. Of approximately 70,000 clones in the sample, about 92% were seen once. Sequencing input: naive CD4+ T cells from PBMCs. These receptor sequences come from a human donor in good health. CDR3s include the opening cysteine and the closing phenylalanine or tryptophan. A D gene is named only where the DNA matches it firmly. Not every row has a clone size; where given, it reads once, few, many or a size class.

d_call	v_call	j_call	clone_size	cdr3_aa	cdr3_nt
NA	TRBV5-4	TRBJ2-5	NA	CASSYAPQETQYF	TGTGCCAGCAGCTACGCACCTCAAGAGACCCAGTACTTC
TRBD1	TRBV5-5	TRBJ1-1	NA	CASSFSGTGGRTEAFF	TGTGCCAGCAGCTTTTCCGGGACAGGGGGTAGGACTGAAGCTTTCTTT
NA	TRBV19	TRBJ1-4	NA	CASSIDRDEKLFF	TGTGCCAGTAGTATAGACAGGGACGAAAAACTGTTTTTT
TRBD1	TRBV16	TRBJ2-2	NA	CASSLTGDTGELFF	TGTGCCAGCAGCCTAACAGGGGACACCGGGGAGCTGTTTTTT
NA	TRBV5-6	TRBJ1-5	NA	CASSLWGIQPQHF	TGTGCCAGCAGCTTGTGGGGGATTCAGCCCCAGCATTTT
NA	TRBV6-4	TRBJ1-6	once	CASSDREGVNSPLHF	TGTGCCAGCAGTGATCGCGAAGGGGTCAATTCACCCCTCCACTTT
TRBD1	TRBV5-1	TRBJ2-1	NA	CASTLQGTSSYNEQFF	TGCGCCAGCACTTTACAGGGGACGAGCTCCTACAATGAGCAGTTCTTC
NA	TRBV30	TRBJ2-2	NA	CAWSHGSGELFF	TGTGCCTGGAGCCATGGATCCGGGGAGCTGTTTTTT
NA	TRBV2	TRBJ1-6	NA	CASSVYTGNSPLHF	TGTGCCAGCAGTGTTTATACCGGTAATTCACCCCTCCACTTT
TRBD1	TRBV4-2	TRBJ2-7	NA	CASRGDRPGEQYF	TGTGCCAGCAGAGGGGACAGACCAGGTGAGCAGTACTTC
TRBD1	TRBV19	TRBJ2-2	NA	CASRAPGQRNTGELFF	TGTGCCAGTAGAGCTCCGGGACAGCGGAACACCGGGGAGCTGTTTTTT
NA	TRBV5-1	TRBJ2-7	NA	CASSLVKIAGRSPYEQYF	TGCGCCAGCAGCTTGGTAAAAATCGCAGGGCGTAGTCCCTACGAGCAGTACTTC
TRBD1	TRBV28	TRBJ1-2	NA	CASRSGTDYGYTF	TGTGCCAGCAGGTCGGGGACAGACTATGGCTACACCTTC
NA	TRBV2	TRBJ1-5	NA	CASSEKQAEYQPQHF	TGTGCCAGCAGTGAAAAGCAGGCCGAATATCAGCCCCAGCATTTT
NA	TRBV5-1	TRBJ2-7	NA	CASSLDGYEQYF	TGCGCCAGCAGCTTGGACGGATACGAGCAGTACTTC
NA	TRBV6-5	TRBJ1-3	few	CASSYTSSGNTIYF	TGTGCCAGCAGTTATACAAGCAGTGGAAACACCATATATTTT
TRBD2	TRBV10-3	TRBJ2-1	NA	CAISESPSGRNSYNEQFF	TGTGCCATCAGTGAGTCACCTAGCGGGAGAAATTCCTACAATGAGCAGTTCTTC
TRBD2	TRBV4-2	TRBJ2-7	once	CASSQDHGAGGREQYF	TGTGCCAGCAGCCAAGATCACGGCGCGGGGGGGCGCGAGCAGTACTTC
NA	TRBV5-1	TRBJ1-6	NA	CASRTAQGLNSPLHF	TGCGCCAGCAGAACGGCGCAGGGGCTCAATTCACCCCTCCACTTT
NA	TRBV3-1/TRBV3-2	TRBJ1-1	few	CASRGGYTEAFF	TGTGCCAGCAGGGGGGGGTACACTGAAGCTTTCTTT
TRBD1	TRBV2	TRBJ1-2	NA	CASSVTGALGYTF	TGTGCCAGCAGTGTAACAGGGGCCCTAGGCTACACCTTC
TRBD1	TRBV24-1	TRBJ2-2	once	CATNRGHGGGELFF	TGTGCCACCAATAGGGGGCATGGTGGCGGGGAGCTGTTTTTT
TRBD1	TRBV13	TRBJ2-2	NA	CASSLGDRGRGELFF	TGTGCCAGCAGCTTAGGGGACAGGGGGCGAGGGGAGCTGTTTTTT
NA	TRBV19	TRBJ1-2	NA	CASMEGRGPYGYTF	TGTGCCAGTATGGAGGGCAGGGGCCCTTATGGCTACACCTTC
TRBD1	TRBV24-1	TRBJ2-4	NA	CATSDWTGGKNIQYF	TGTGCCACCAGTGATTGGACAGGGGGAAAAAACATTCAGTACTTC
TRBD2	TRBV18	TRBJ2-6	NA	CASSPRTSGGVGANVLTF	TGTGCCAGCTCACCCCGGACTAGCGGGGGGGTTGGGGCCAACGTCCTGACTTTC
NA	TRBV6-2/TRBV6-3	TRBJ2-1	NA	CASSYSGPKLMGSSSEQFF	TGTGCCAGCAGTTACTCGGGGCCGAAATTGATGGGGTCGAGTAGTGAGCAGTTCTTC
NA	TRBV29-1	TRBJ1-1	NA	CSVEGRTQDEAFF	TGCAGCGTTGAAGGGAGGACTCAAGATGAAGCTTTCTTT
TRBD1	TRBV24-1	TRBJ2-2	NA	CATSRKPGTANTGELFF	TGTGCCACCAGTCGTAAGCCCGGGACAGCGAACACCGGGGAGCTGTTTTTT
NA	TRBV6-5	TRBJ1-4	NA	CASSYHGGGTNEKLFF	TGTGCCAGCAGTTACCACGGGGGGGGCACTAATGAAAAACTGTTTTTT
TRBD1	TRBV5-6	TRBJ2-7	NA	CASSLRQGRLDYEQYF	TGTGCCAGCAGCCTAAGACAGGGGCGACTCGACTACGAGCAGTACTTC
NA	TRBV10-2	TRBJ2-3	NA	CASSDAGTPLTDTQYF	TGCGCCAGCAGTGACGCAGGGACACCCCTCACAGATACGCAGTATTTT
TRBD2	TRBV7-3	TRBJ2-1	NA	CASGILAGGLNEQFF	TGTGCCAGCGGTATACTAGCGGGAGGATTAAATGAGCAGTTCTTC
TRBD1	TRBV6-5	TRBJ1-3	NA	CASSSRQGARNTIYF	TGTGCCAGCAGTTCTCGACAGGGGGCCAGAAACACCATATATTTT
TRBD1	TRBV23-1	TRBJ2-1	NA	CASSQCRTGSSYNEQFF	TGCGCCAGCAGTCAATGCCGGACAGGGAGCTCCTACAATGAGCAGTTCTTC
NA	TRBV3-1/TRBV3-2	TRBJ2-5	NA	CASSPPGLETQYF	TGTGCCAGCAGCCCCCCGGGGTTGGAGACCCAGTACTTC
NA	TRBV6-5	TRBJ2-7	NA	CASRRIGGARNEQYF	TGTGCCAGCAGGAGAATAGGGGGGGCGCGGAACGAGCAGTACTTC
NA	TRBV11-2	TRBJ1-4	NA	CASSLGTGHEKLFF	TGTGCCAGCAGCTTAGGTACAGGGCACGAAAAACTGTTTTTT
TRBD1	TRBV28	TRBJ1-2	NA	CASSPTGNYGYTF	TGTGCCAGCAGTCCGACAGGGAACTATGGCTACACCTTC
NA	TRBV12-3/TRBV12-4	TRBJ2-2	NA	CASSVRDTGELFF	TGTGCCAGCAGTGTGAGGGACACCGGGGAGCTGTTTTTT
NA	TRBV6-1	TRBJ1-2	NA	CASSEGPRRDYGYTF	TGTGCCAGCAGTGAAGGGCCTCGGAGGGACTATGGCTACACCTTC
TRBD1	TRBV25-1	TRBJ2-7	NA	CASSAPKAGQGPYEQYF	TGTGCCAGCAGTGCTCCAAAGGCCGGACAGGGGCCCTACGAGCAGTACTTC
NA	TRBV7-9	TRBJ1-3	NA	CASSPPPAGNTIYF	TGTGCCAGCAGCCCCCCGCCGGCTGGAAACACCATATATTTT
NA	TRBV7-2	TRBJ2-7	NA	CASSPRGVAGGYEQYF	TGTGCCAGCAGCCCTAGGGGGGTAGCGGGCGGCTACGAGCAGTACTTC
NA	TRBV15	TRBJ2-3	NA	CATSRGLQDTQYF	TGTGCCACCAGCAGAGGCTTACAAGATACGCAGTATTTT
NA	TRBV5-1	TRBJ1-2	NA	CASSLAPGTDYGYTF	TGCGCCAGCAGCTTGGCCCCCGGGACGGACTATGGCTACACCTTC
TRBD1	TRBV27	TRBJ1-2	NA	CASSYRGSRGYGYTF	TGTGCCAGCAGTTACAGGGGATCAAGAGGGTATGGCTACACCTTC